This is a list of T cell receptor beta chains from one sample in a study of blood T cell repertoires in COVID-19. Sequencing was performed with immunoSEQ multiplex PCR; in TCRdb, only in-frame clones are kept and a portion is missing. The table includes 84,000 or so clones, 65% to 85% detected once. Sequencing was done on a sample of peripheral blood. These receptor sequences come from a man in his 70s with COVID-19, enrolled during active disease. The CDR3 runs from the conserved cysteine through the conserved F or W. D genes are given only for firm matches.

>TRBV7-6|TRBD2|TRBJ2-3
CASSPGGLAGYTQYF
>TRBV7-2|NA|TRBJ2-3
CASSFSLAQDTQYF
>TRBV3-1/TRBV3-2|TRBD1|TRBJ1-1
CASSLLGQGWAEAFF
>TRBV6-5|TRBD1|TRBJ1-2
CASNRDRGQVGRTF
>TRBV7-2|NA|TRBJ1-2
CASSPDSNYGYTF
>TRBV3-1/TRBV3-2|TRBD2|TRBJ2-1
CASSLRGGGYNEQFF
>TRBV5-1|NA|TRBJ2-1
CASSLAGPSSYNEQFF
>TRBV5-8|NA|TRBJ2-3
CASSLKRVQADTQYF
>TRBV18|NA|TRBJ2-7
CASSPGRQTYEQYF
>TRBV7-9|TRBD1|TRBJ1-6
CASSPGQGANSPLHF